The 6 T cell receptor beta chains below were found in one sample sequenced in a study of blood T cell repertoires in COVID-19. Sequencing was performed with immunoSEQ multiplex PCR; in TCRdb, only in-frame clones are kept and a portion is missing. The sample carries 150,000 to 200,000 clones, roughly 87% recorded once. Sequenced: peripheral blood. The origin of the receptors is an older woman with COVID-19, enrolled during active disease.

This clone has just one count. The CDR3 region is CASSLAGVSTGELFF. The CDR3 nucleotides read TGTGCCAGCAGTCTAGCGGGAGTGAGCACCGGGGAGCTGTTTTTT. The chain combines TRBV3-1 (or the pseudogene TRBV3-2) with TRBJ2-2, with 10 bases that match TRBD2. CDR1 is LGHDT and CDR2 is YNNKEL in the germline V gene (reference sequence). The CDR3 covers 15 residues. V lost 6 bases, J lost 4 bases, and 5 bases stayed unmatched.

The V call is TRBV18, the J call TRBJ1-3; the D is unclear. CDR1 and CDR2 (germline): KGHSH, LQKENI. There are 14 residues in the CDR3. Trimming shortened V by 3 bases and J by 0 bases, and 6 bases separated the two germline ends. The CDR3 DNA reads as TGTGCCAGCTCACCGTATTACTCTGGAAACACCATATATTTT. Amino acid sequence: CASSPYYSGNTIYF.

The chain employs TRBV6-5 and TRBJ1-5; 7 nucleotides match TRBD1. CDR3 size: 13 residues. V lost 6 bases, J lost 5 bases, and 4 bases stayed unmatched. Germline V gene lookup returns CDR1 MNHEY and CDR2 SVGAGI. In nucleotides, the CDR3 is TGTGCCAGCAGACAAGGACAGGATCAGCCCCAGCATTTT. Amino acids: CASRQGQDQPQHF.

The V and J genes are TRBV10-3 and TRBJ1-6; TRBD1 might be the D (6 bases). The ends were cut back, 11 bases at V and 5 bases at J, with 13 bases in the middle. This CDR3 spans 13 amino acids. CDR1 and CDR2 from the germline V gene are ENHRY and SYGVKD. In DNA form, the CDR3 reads TGTGCCCCCCCAGGGGAAGATAATTCACCCCTCCACTTT. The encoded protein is CAPPGEDNSPLHF.

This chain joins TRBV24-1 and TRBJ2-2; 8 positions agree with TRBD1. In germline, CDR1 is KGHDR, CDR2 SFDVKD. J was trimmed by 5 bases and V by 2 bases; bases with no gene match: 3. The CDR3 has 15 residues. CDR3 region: CATSDSDRATGELFF. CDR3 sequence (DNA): TGTGCCACCAGTGATTCGGACAGGGCGACCGGGGAGCTGTTTTTT.

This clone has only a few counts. The CDR3 reads CASSLGPTSGYNEQFF. Here the CDR3 DNA reads TGTGCCAGCAGTCTGGGTCCGACTAGCGGTTACAATGAGCAGTTCTTC. The V gene is TRBV3-1 (or the pseudogene TRBV3-2), the J gene TRBJ2-1; TRBD2 agrees at 9 bases. This CDR3 contains 16 residues. V lost 6 bases to trimming and J lost 4 bases; unmatched junction nucleotides: 10. Germline V lookup: CDR1 LGHDT, CDR2 YNNKEL (reference sequence).